The sequence of this T cell receptor (beta chain) was determined in a study of T cells after yellow fever vaccination. Study information: SMART-Seq v4 Ultra Low Input prepared libraries from low-cell fractions.

This CDR3 region has 14 residues. This clonotype was seen only a few times. TCRdb fed the 5' RACE reads into MiXCR, producing one record per CDR3 protein. The sample carries more than 300,000 distinct CDR3 sequences, approximately 11% recorded once. The chain employs TRBV21-1 and TRBJ2-1. TRBV21-1 counts as a pseudogene. Sequencing used CD4+ T cells sorted from PBMCs, obtained 45 days after the yellow fever booster vaccination. The clonotype was recovered from a man between 18 and 35 years old who received the YFV17D yellow fever vaccine. This chain's CDR3 is CASSKAGSRDEQFF. The CDR3 DNA reads as TGTGCCAGCAGCAAAGCCGGAAGCCGTGATGAGCAGTTCTTC.